This passage covers 5 T cell receptor beta chains from one sample sequenced in a study of shared clonotypes between healthy human individuals. Sequencing was performed with immunoSEQ multiplex PCR; in TCRdb, only in-frame clones are kept and a portion is missing. The sample holds under 150,000 clones, about 63% seen once. The specimen was memory CD8+ T cells sorted from blood. Sample subset: CD45RO+ cells pooled with CCR7-negative TemRA cells. The receptors were gathered from a woman under 40 in good health.

The V gene is TRBV11-2, the J gene TRBJ2-3; weak D call: TRBD2 (5 bases). Trimming shortened V by 1 base and J by 3 bases, and 20 bases separated the two germline ends. This CDR3 has 18 residues. Germline assignment: CDR1 SGHAT and CDR2 FQNNGV. As DNA, the CDR3 is TGTGCCAGCAGCTTAGCCGGGCTAGCACTTTTTAGTACAGATACGCAGTATTTT. Its protein product is CASSLAGLALFSTDTQYF.

This chain joins TRBV2 and TRBJ1-4; D not certain. This CDR3 is built from 14 residues. CDR1 and CDR2 (germline): SNHLY, FYNNEI. V dropped 4 bases and J dropped 5 bases, with 11 bases sitting between them. The CDR3 DNA reads as TGTGCCAGCAGTGGAGATTCGGGAAATGAAAAACTGTTTTTT. Its protein is CASSGDSGNEKLFF.

This chain links TRBV6-1 with TRBJ1-1, with a tentative D call TRBD1 (6 bases). Germline CDR1 and CDR2: MNHNS and SASEGT. The ends were cut back, 5 bases at V and 11 bases at J, with 21 bases in the middle. The CDR3 has 14 residues. The CDR3 protein is CASSLGHPGDGAFF. The CDR3 DNA reads as TGTGCCAGCAGTTTGGGACACCCCGGAGATGGGGCTTTCTTT.

The chain is built from TRBV19 and TRBJ2-5; TRBD2 matches at 14 bases. Germline CDR1 reads LNHDA; CDR2 reads SQIVND (reference sequence). The CDR3 has 15 residues. The ends lost 6 bases at V and 5 bases at J; junction bases unmatched: 5. DNA of the CDR3: TGTGCCAGTAGGCGGACTAGCGGGAGGAAGGAGACCCAGTACTTC. Protein product: CASRRTSGRKETQYF.

This chain uses TRBV10-3 with TRBJ2-7; 10 bases are shared with TRBD2. The germline CDR1 and CDR2 sequences are ENHRY and SYGVKD. The ends lost 2 bases at V and 2 bases at J; junction bases unmatched: 3. The CDR3 has 15 amino acids. The chain's CDR3 is CAISEGLAETYEQYF. The CDR3 nucleotides are TGTGCCATCAGTGAGGGACTAGCGGAAACCTACGAGCAGTACTTC.